Listed below are T cell receptor beta chains from one sample, sequenced in a study of technical replicates of blood from several donors. Profiled with immunoSEQ multiplex PCR; TCRdb holds only in-frame clones, not every one. The sample holds 67,000 or so clones, nearly 97% seen once. The material sequenced was T cells isolated from PBMCs. The source is a human donor in good health. The CDR3 runs from the conserved cysteine through the conserved F or W. D genes are given only for firm matches. Size is stated for part of the rows, as once, few or many counts, or as a class when the clone is expanded.

clone_size	v_call	cdr3_length	j_call	d_call	cdr3_aa	cdr3_nt
-	TRBV28	16	TRBJ2-7	TRBD1	CASSLPPGQGFYEQYF	TGTGCCAGCAGTTTACCACCGGGACAGGGATTCTACGAGCAGTACTTC
-	TRBV7-9	17	TRBJ1-2	-	CASSLVGGTRRIYGYTF	TGTGCCAGCAGCTTAGTAGGCGGAACACGACGGATCTATGGCTACACCTTC
-	TRBV5-1	14	TRBJ2-7	-	CASSLGQGKGEQYF	TGCGCCAGCAGCTTGGGTCAGGGGAAGGGCGAGCAGTACTTC
once	TRBV6-1	15	TRBJ2-3	TRBD2	CAISRRGAQADTQYF	TGTGCCATCTCTCGGCGGGGGGCACAAGCAGATACGCAGTATTTT
-	TRBV4-1	18	TRBJ1-1	TRBD1	CASSQETGAYFLDTEAFF	TGCGCCAGCAGCCAAGAGACAGGGGCATATTTCTTGGACACTGAAGCTTTCTTT
-	TRBV7-9	17	TRBJ2-5	TRBD2	CASSSGSGGPGQETQYF	TGTGCCAGCAGCTCAGGTAGCGGGGGACCAGGGCAAGAGACCCAGTACTTC
-	TRBV5-1	16	TRBJ1-1	TRBD1	CASSELLRGRDTEAFF	TGCGCCAGCAGCGAGCTGCTCAGGGGGCGCGACACTGAAGCTTTCTTT
-	TRBV27	16	TRBJ2-4	-	CASSDPRQGAKNIQYF	TGTGCCAGCAGTGATCCTAGGCAGGGCGCAAAAAACATTCAGTACTTC
-	TRBV19	13	TRBJ1-2	-	CASSNSQDRSYTF	TGTGCCAGTAGTAACAGCCAGGACAGAAGCTACACCTTC
-	TRBV5-4	16	TRBJ2-7	TRBD1	CASSPSGGADSYEQYF	TGTGCCAGCAGCCCCTCAGGGGGAGCGGACTCCTACGAGCAGTACTTC
-	TRBV19	14	TRBJ1-5	-	CASSIGQGNQPQHF	TGTGCCAGTAGTATCGGGCAGGGGAATCAGCCCCAGCATTTT
-	TRBV4-1	15	TRBJ1-3	-	CASSQDQAPGNTIYF	TGCGCCAGCAGCCAAGATCAGGCCCCGGGAAACACCATATATTTT
-	TRBV5-1	15	TRBJ2-5	TRBD2	CASSLETGRGKTQYF	TGCGCCAGCAGCTTGGAAACTGGGCGGGGGAAGACCCAGTACTTC
-	TRBV4-2	16	TRBJ2-3	-	CASSQERLDLSDTQYF	TGTGCCAGCAGCCAAGAGAGACTAGATCTGTCAGATACGCAGTATTTT
-	TRBV27	14	TRBJ1-2	-	CASSFNRGYYGYTF	TGTGCCAGCAGTTTTAACCGGGGATACTATGGCTACACCTTC
-	TRBV4-1	17	TRBJ2-5	TRBD2	CASSPTLGTRNQETQYF	TGCGCCAGCAGCCCAACCCTTGGGACTAGGAACCAAGAGACCCAGTACTTC
-	TRBV5-5	14	TRBJ1-1	-	CASMRFGEDTEAFF	TGTGCCAGCATGCGCTTCGGGGAGGACACTGAAGCTTTCTTT
-	TRBV5-1	16	TRBJ2-1	TRBD2	CASSRMVAGTYNEQFF	TGCGCCAGCAGCAGAATGGTAGCGGGGACCTACAATGAGCAGTTCTTC
-	TRBV6-6	16	TRBJ2-1	-	CASSYFLGSSYNEQFF	TGTGCCAGCAGTTACTTCCTCGGGTCCTCCTACAATGAGCAGTTCTTC
-	TRBV6-6	13	TRBJ1-1	-	CASSYQQNTEAFF	TGTGCCAGCAGTTACCAACAGAACACTGAAGCTTTCTTT
-	TRBV4-1	14	TRBJ1-5	TRBD1	CASSQGQGGQPQHF	TGCGCCAGCAGCCAAGGACAGGGGGGTCAGCCCCAGCATTTT
-	TRBV6-5	14	TRBJ2-1	-	CASSYSGRNNEQFF	TGTGCCAGCAGTTACTCGGGGAGAAACAATGAGCAGTTCTTC
-	TRBV2	15	TRBJ2-3	TRBD2	CASRRTSGSTDTQYF	TGTGCCAGCAGAAGGACTAGCGGGAGCACAGATACGCAGTATTTT
-	TRBV6-4	13	TRBJ1-2	TRBD1	CANGPPDRPNYTF	TGTGCCAACGGACCCCCGGACAGGCCTAATTACACCTTC
-	TRBV7-8	16	TRBJ2-7	-	CASSSLGGTAIYEQYF	TGTGCCAGCAGCTCCCTCGGCGGGACAGCTATCTACGAGCAGTACTTC
-	TRBV21-1	18	TRBJ2-1	-	CASSKGPHKGLIAYEQFF	TGTGCCAGCAGCAAAGGGCCCCATAAGGGACTCATAGCCTATGAGCAGTTCTTC
-	TRBV6-5	14	TRBJ1-1	TRBD1	CASRQGAGNTEAFF	TGTGCCAGCAGACAGGGGGCCGGGAACACTGAAGCTTTCTTT
-	TRBV27	15	TRBJ1-2	TRBD1	CASSPLFDRAGGYTF	TGTGCCAGCAGTCCGTTATTCGACAGGGCCGGTGGCTACACCTTC
once	TRBV21-1	17	TRBJ2-7	-	CASSNKSPRSSFYEQYF	TGTGCCAGCAGCAATAAAAGCCCCCGAAGCTCGTTCTACGAGCAGTACTTC
-	TRBV5-1	20	TRBJ2-5	TRBD1	CASSWPPHRGPPGHQETQYF	TGCGCCAGCAGCTGGCCCCCACACAGGGGGCCCCCCGGGCACCAAGAGACCCAGTACTTC
-	TRBV9	18	TRBJ1-3	-	CASSVKGHGPNSGNTIYF	TGTGCCAGCAGCGTAAAGGGACATGGGCCCAACTCTGGAAACACCATATATTTT
-	TRBV29-1	14	TRBJ2-5	TRBD2	CSVEGTSGQETQYF	TGCAGCGTTGAAGGGACTAGCGGCCAAGAGACCCAGTACTTC
once	TRBV11-2	15	TRBJ2-5	-	CASRANHSYGETQYF	TGTGCCAGCAGGGCCAATCATAGCTATGGGGAGACCCAGTACTTC
few	TRBV10-1	15	TRBJ1-1	-	CASSESATEYTEAFF	TGCGCCAGCAGTGAGTCGGCGACAGAGTACACTGAAGCTTTCTTT
-	TRBV4-2	16	TRBJ2-7	TRBD2	CASSQDGGTSDYEQYF	TGTGCCAGCAGCCAAGATGGCGGGACTAGCGACTACGAGCAGTACTTC
-	TRBV9	15	TRBJ2-3	TRBD2	CASSVGGRYTDTQYF	TGTGCCAGCAGCGTAGGCGGGAGATACACAGATACGCAGTATTTT